The 27 T cell receptor beta chains given below trace back to one sample, sequenced in a study of T cells after yellow fever vaccination. One entry per CDR3 protein, called by TCRdb with MiXCR from the 5' RACE reads. This sample has tens of thousands of distinct CDR3 sequences, with 5.5% found just once. Sequences were derived from PBMCs, either bulk or a sorted T-cell subset (CD4+, CD8+, memory, or dextramer-sorted; not recorded which), sampled 15 days after the yellow fever booster vaccination. These receptors came from a young man who received the YFV17D yellow fever vaccine.

This clonotype has a count of ten or more. This sequence joins TRBV7-2 and TRBJ1-1; 8 nucleotides align to TRBD1. The germline V gene has CDR1 SGHTA and CDR2 FQGNSA. This CDR3 region has 16 residues. V lost 5 bases, J lost 1 base, and 9 bases stayed unmatched. The CDR3 reads CASSKSQGVGNTEAFF. The CDR3 region has the DNA TGTGCCAGCAGCAAATCACAGGGGGTCGGGAACACTGAAGCTTTCTTT.

By its share, this clonotype is medium-sized. The rearrangement uses TRBV20-1 and TRBJ1-5; TRBD1 agrees at 9 bases. The CDR3 is 15 residues long. The V segment lost 4 bases and the J segment 9 bases; nucleotides outside the gene matches: 13. Germline CDR1 is DFQATT and CDR2 is SNEGSKA (reference sequence). The CDR3 spells CSATTLGQGSSPQHF. DNA for the CDR3: TGCAGTGCTACCACCTTGGGACAGGGTAGTTCGCCCCAGCATTTT.

Ten or more counts support this clonotype. Here the CDR3 DNA reads TGTGCCAGCAGGAAAGGGGACGGGAAATACGAGCAGTACTTC. It yields the protein CASRKGDGKYEQYF. The rearrangement joins TRBV12-3 or TRBV12-4 to TRBJ2-7; D tentatively reads TRBD1 or TRBD2 (5 bases each). CDR3 size: 14 residues. Trimming took 6 bases from V and 4 from J, leaving 16 bases between them.

This clonotype has more than one count but fewer than ten. V usage is TRBV24-1 and J usage is TRBJ2-7, with D possibly TRBD2 on 6 matching bases. Trimming cost V 5 bases and J 6 bases, with 16 bases left between them. Germline lookup yields CDR1 KGHDR and CDR2 SFDVKD. The CDR3 sequence is 14 residues long. This chain's CDR3 is CATSAQGGAGEQYF. In DNA form, the CDR3 reads TGTGCCACCAGTGCCCAGGGAGGAGCGGGCGAGCAGTACTTC.

This clonotype showed up many times. The chain employs TRBV6-5 and TRBJ2-1; 7 bases agree with TRBD1. CDR1 MNHEY and CDR2 SVGAGI come from the germline V gene. The CDR3 loop spans 16 amino acids. Trimming at V came to 7 bases and at J to 2 bases, leaving 11 bases not matched to a gene. The CDR3 spells CASTRTPGGTYNEQFF. CDR3 nucleotide sequence: TGTGCCAGCACACGTACCCCAGGGGGTACCTACAATGAGCAGTTCTTC.

This clonotype was counted many times. The chain is built from TRBV20-1 and TRBJ2-6, with a possible D match to TRBD1 (5 bases). The CDR3 length is 17 residues. V dropped 3 bases and J dropped 2 bases, with 17 bases sitting between them. Germline CDR1 DFQATT, CDR2 SNEGSKA (reference sequence). The CDR3 protein is CSARSGIHRTGANVLTF. CDR3 DNA: TGCAGTGCTAGGTCAGGGATCCACCGGACTGGGGCCAACGTCCTGACTTTC.

This clonotype was observed at least ten times. V is TRBV29-1 and J is TRBJ2-3, with 10 bases matching TRBD1. Germline lookup yields CDR1 SQVTM and CDR2 ANQGSEA. The CDR3 is 13 amino acids. With V trimmed by 7 bases and J by 0 bases, 1 base remained unmatched. CDR3 bases: TGCAGCGGGGGACAGGGGAGCACAGATACGCAGTATTTT. Protein sequence: CSGGQGSTDTQYF.

The rearrangement uses TRBV20-1 and TRBJ1-5; D is possibly TRBD1 (5 bases). The CDR3 spans 16 residues. The germline CDR1 and CDR2 sequences are DFQATT and SNEGSKA (reference sequence). V was shortened by 1 base and J by 5 bases, with 18 bases between the two germline ends. The CDR3 loop is CSARVAVRGRDQPQHF. The CDR3 region has the DNA TGCAGTGCTAGAGTTGCGGTCCGGGGGAGGGATCAGCCCCAGCATTTT.

This clonotype appeared many times. The chain employs TRBV10-3 and TRBJ2-5; D gene uncertain. The CDR3 has 13 amino acids. Trimming took 4 bases from V and 4 from J, leaving 10 bases between them. Germline values: CDR1 ENHRY, CDR2 SYGVKD. Written as DNA, the CDR3 is TGTGCCATCAGTGGCAGGACGGGAGAGACCCAGTACTTC. Translated, it gives CAISGRTGETQYF.

This clonotype occurred many times. The chain is built from TRBV10-3 and TRBJ2-3; D could derive from TRBD1 or TRBD2 (6 bases each). The CDR3 totals 17 residues. V was trimmed by 3 bases and J by 5 bases, leaving 21 bases between them. Germline V gene data show CDR1 as ENHRY and CDR2 as SYGVKD. This chain's CDR3 is CAISDLRPGAWEDTQYF. CDR3 in DNA: TGTGCCATCAGTGACCTACGCCCGGGGGCTTGGGAAGATACGCAGTATTTT.

In its sample, this clonotype was seen many times. The rearrangement links TRBV25-1 to TRBJ2-2; TRBD1 is a possible D gene (6 bases). Trimming removed 3 bases at V and 8 bases at J, with 10 bases between. Germline CDR1 is MGHDK and CDR2 is SYGVNS. This CDR3 comprises 13 residues. Here the CDR3 reads CASSEGAFGELFF. CDR3 in DNA: TGTGCCAGCAGTGAGGGGGCTTTTGGGGAGCTGTTTTTT.

This clonotype appeared a few times. The V call is TRBV5-4, the J call TRBJ2-3, with D perhaps matching TRBD2 (5 bases). V lost 4 bases to trimming and J lost 2 bases, with 11 bases between them. CDR3 length: 14 amino acids. The germline CDR1 and CDR2 sequences are SGHNT and YYREEE (reference sequence). CDR3: CASSPRTFTDTQYF. CDR3 DNA sequence: TGTGCCAGCAGCCCCCGGACTTTCACAGATACGCAGTATTTT. Looking up the rest from reference TRBV5-4 and TRBJ2-3 gives the full variable domain: ETGVTQSPTHLIKTRGQQVTLRCSSQSGHNTVSWYQQALGQGPQFIFQYYREEENGRGNFPPRFSGLQFPNYSSELNVNALELDDSALYLCASSPRTFTDTQYFGPGTRLTVL.

This clonotype was counted ten times or more. DNA of the CDR3: TGCGCCAGCAGCCAAGCCTCACAGGGGAAGGATTCACCCCTCCACTTT. Translation gives CASSQASQGKDSPLHF. The chain combines TRBV4-3 with TRBJ1-6, with 7 nucleotides matching TRBD1. Germline V lookup: CDR1 LGHNA, CDR2 YSLEER. The CDR3 sequence is 16 residues long. V dropped 1 base and J dropped 8; count of bases not matched to a gene: 8.

The table lists this clonotype with many counts. The rearrangement joins TRBV5-1 to TRBJ2-7; 10 bases align to TRBD1. The junction had 3 bases not matched to a gene; V was cut back by 0 bases and J by 3 bases. This CDR3 is 15 amino acids long. Germline loops: CDR1 SGHRS, CDR2 YFSETQ. The chain's CDR3 is CASSLEGTGVYEQYF. DNA of the CDR3: TGCGCCAGCAGCTTGGAAGGGACAGGGGTCTACGAGCAGTACTTC.

This clonotype was counted many times. The chain employs TRBV9 and TRBJ1-6; no reliable D call. The V and J ends lost 0 bases and 9 bases respectively, with 4 bases between them. The germline V gene has CDR1 SGDLS and CDR2 YYNGEE. The CDR3 sequence is 12 residues long. The CDR3 spells CASSVEGSPLHF. The DNA of the CDR3 is TGTGCCAGCAGCGTAGAGGGTTCACCCCTCCACTTT.

This clonotype has a handful of counts. The rearrangement links TRBV12-3 or TRBV12-4 to TRBJ2-3, with 14 bases lining up with TRBD2. The CDR3 consists of 17 residues. Unmatched junction bases numbered 6, after V lost 5 bases and J lost 2 bases. CDR3 bases: TGTGCCAGCAGTCGCAAGACTAGCGGGAGGGACACAGATACGCAGTATTTT. It is translated as CASSRKTSGRDTDTQYF.

This clonotype was recorded at least ten times. V and J are TRBV7-6 and TRBJ2-7, with 9 bases fitting TRBD1. V was pared by 3 bases and J by 5 bases, with 5 bases of the junction left unmatched. This CDR3 is 14 amino acids long. The germline V gene has CDR1 SGHVS and CDR2 FNYEAQ. The CDR3 protein is CASSFRDRADEQYF. The CDR3 nucleotides read TGTGCCAGCAGCTTCCGGGACAGGGCCGACGAGCAGTACTTC.

This clonotype was counted many times. This chain connects TRBV20-1 to TRBJ2-7, with D possibly TRBD2 on 6 matching bases. The CDR3 length is 13 residues. From germline, CDR1 is DFQATT and CDR2 SNEGSKA (reference sequence). V was shortened by 5 bases and J by 2 bases, with 13 bases between the two germline ends. The CDR3 is CSAPPRETYEQYF. The CDR3 nucleotides read TGCAGTGCTCCCCCCCGGGAGACCTACGAGCAGTACTTC.

Regarding this clonotype: This clone may be a read error of a much larger clone one base away. V usage is TRBV7-9 and J usage is TRBJ2-1; either TRBD1 or TRBD2 may fit D (5 bases each). The CDR3 covers 15 residues. V lost 5 bases, J lost 10 bases, and 21 bases lay in between. The germline V gene has CDR1 SEHNR and CDR2 FQNEAQ (reference sequence). The CDR3 sequence: CASSPDTKGPSEQFF. The CDR3 DNA reads TGTGCCAGCAGCCCCGATACGAAGGGACCAAGCGAGCAGTTCTTC. The whole variable domain, remainder taken from reference TRBV7-9 and TRBJ2-1, is DTGVSQNPRHKITKRGQNVTFRCDPISEHNRLYWYRQTLGQGPEFLTYFQNEAQLEKSRLLSDRFSAERPKGSFSTLEIQRTEQGDSAMYLCASSPDTKGPSEQFFGPGTRLTVL.

Many counts were recorded for this clonotype. This chain joins TRBV6-6 and TRBJ2-7, with D uncertain. There are 13 residues in the CDR3. Germline V gives CDR1 MNHNY, CDR2 SVGAGI (reference sequence). Trimming removed 2 bases at V and 5 bases at J, with 10 bases between. The DNA for the CDR3 is TGTGCCAGCAGTTACCTTGAGGCCGACGAGCAGTACTTC. Amino acids: CASSYLEADEQYF.

In its sample, this clonotype was seen many times. V gene TRBV5-8 combines with J gene TRBJ2-1; D gene unclear. The CDR3 contains 15 residues. With 0 bases removed from V and 0 bases from J, the gap between germline ends came to 7 bases. CDR1 and CDR2 (germline): SGHTS, YDEGEE. The CDR3 DNA is TGTGCCAGCAGCTTGGGGGCGAGCTCCTACAATGAGCAGTTCTTC. Translation gives CASSLGASSYNEQFF.

This clonotype was seen many times. The chain couples TRBV12-3 or TRBV12-4 to TRBJ2-7; D is tentatively TRBD1 or TRBD2 (5 bases each). This CDR3 region has 13 residues. V gave up 6 bases and J gave up 9 bases, with 18 bases separating them. The CDR3 reads CASSTGTRYGQYF. CDR3 coding DNA: TGTGCCAGCAGCACCGGGACCCGGTATGGGCAGTACTTC.

This clonotype showed up many times. The chain uses TRBV5-1 and TRBJ1-6; 8 nucleotides align to TRBD1. The CDR3 has 14 amino acids. V lost 3 bases to trimming and J lost 10 bases; unmatched junction nucleotides: 6. The germline V gene encodes CDR1 SGHRS and CDR2 YFSETQ. CDR3 sequence (DNA): TGCGCCAGCAGCTCCGACAGGGGAAACTCACCCCTCCACTTT. Protein: CASSSDRGNSPLHF.

This clonotype has at least ten counts. The rearrangement joins TRBV28 to TRBJ2-1; 7 bases align to TRBD1. The CDR3 is 18 amino acids. V trimming: 3 bases; J trimming: 4 bases; junction bases outside the gene matches: 15. Looked up from germline, CDR1 is MDHEN and CDR2 is SYDVKM. The CDR3 coding sequence is TGTGCCAGCAGTTTGGTTGAAACCTGGGACAGTAGGTACAATGAGCAGTTCTTC. Protein product: CASSLVETWDSRYNEQFF. Complete variable domain (other parts from reference TRBV28 and TRBJ2-1): DVKVTQSSRYLVKRTGEKVFLECVQDMDHENMFWYRQDPGLGLRLIYFSYDVKMKEKGDIPEGYSVSREKKERFSLILESASTNQTSMYLCASSLVETWDSRYNEQFFGPGTRLTVL.

This clonotype occurred many times. This rearrangement joins TRBV27 to TRBJ1-1; possibly TRBD1 for D (6 bases). The V and J ends lost 3 bases and 8 bases respectively, with 10 bases between them. This CDR3 has 12 amino acids. The germline V gene has CDR1 MNHEY and CDR2 SMNVEV (reference sequence). CDR3: CASSFGGREAFF. The CDR3 region has the DNA TGTGCCAGCAGTTTCGGGGGGCGCGAAGCTTTCTTT.

This clonotype was seen only once. This rearrangement joins TRBV9 to TRBJ2-7; a weak D match, TRBD1 (5 bases). The CDR3 totals 14 residues. In germline, CDR1 is SGDLS, CDR2 YYNGEE. The V end lost 4 bases, the J end lost 0 bases, and 11 bases lay between the germline ends. The CDR3 spells CASSPVGDSYEQYF. The DNA for the CDR3 is TGTGCCAGCAGCCCGGTAGGGGACTCCTACGAGCAGTACTTC.

This clonotype was detected many times. The gene calls are TRBV11-2 and TRBJ2-3, with D uncertain. Trimming took 0 bases from V and 4 from J, leaving 5 bases between them. Germline values: CDR1 SGHAT, CDR2 FQNNGV. The CDR3 is 13 residues long. The CDR3 region is CASSLDLPDTQYF. CDR3 bases: TGTGCCAGCAGCTTAGACCTGCCAGATACGCAGTATTTT.